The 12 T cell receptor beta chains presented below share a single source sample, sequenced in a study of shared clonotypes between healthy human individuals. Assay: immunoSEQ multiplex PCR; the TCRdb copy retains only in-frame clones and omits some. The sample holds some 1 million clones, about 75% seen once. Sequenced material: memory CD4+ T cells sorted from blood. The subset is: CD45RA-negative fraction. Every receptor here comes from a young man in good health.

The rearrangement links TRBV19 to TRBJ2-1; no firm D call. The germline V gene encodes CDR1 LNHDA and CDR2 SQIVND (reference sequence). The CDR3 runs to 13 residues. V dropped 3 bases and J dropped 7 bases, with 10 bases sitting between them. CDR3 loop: CASSMRGANEQFF. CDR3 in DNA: TGTGCCAGTAGTATGCGCGGCGCGAATGAGCAGTTCTTC.

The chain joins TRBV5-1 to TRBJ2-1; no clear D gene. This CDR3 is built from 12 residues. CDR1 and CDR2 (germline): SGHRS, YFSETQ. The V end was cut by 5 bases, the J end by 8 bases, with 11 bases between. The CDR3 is CASRKLGDEQFF. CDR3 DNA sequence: TGCGCCAGCAGGAAGCTGGGCGATGAGCAGTTCTTC.

CDR3 sequence reads: CASSTGVSGAIQYF. The CDR3 DNA reads as TGTGCCAGCAGCACAGGGGTGAGTGGGGCCATTCAGTACTTC. This chain connects TRBV7-2 to TRBJ2-4, with 7 bases lining up with TRBD1. The germline V gene encodes CDR1 SGHTA and CDR2 FQGNSA. The CDR3 length is 14 residues. The trim removed 5 bases at V and 9 bases at J, leaving 10 bases unmatched.

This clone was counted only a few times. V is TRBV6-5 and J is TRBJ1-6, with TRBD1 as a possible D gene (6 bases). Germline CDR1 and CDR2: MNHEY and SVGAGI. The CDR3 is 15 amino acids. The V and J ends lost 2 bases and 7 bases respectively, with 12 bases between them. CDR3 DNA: TGTGCCAGCAGTTACGCCGACAGGCTCAATTCACCCCTCCACTTT. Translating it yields CASSYADRLNSPLHF.

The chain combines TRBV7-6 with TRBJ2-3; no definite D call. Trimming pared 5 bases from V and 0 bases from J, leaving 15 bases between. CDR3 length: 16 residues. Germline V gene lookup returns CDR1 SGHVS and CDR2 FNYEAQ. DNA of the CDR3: TGTGCCAGCAGCCCTTCTTTACCTGCTAGCACAGATACGCAGTATTTT. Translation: CASSPSLPASTDTQYF.

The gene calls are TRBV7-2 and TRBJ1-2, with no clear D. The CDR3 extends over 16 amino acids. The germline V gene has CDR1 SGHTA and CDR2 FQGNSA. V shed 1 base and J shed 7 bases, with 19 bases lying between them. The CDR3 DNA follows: TGTGCCAGCAGCTTAGGCGCGACGTCCGGACGGGGTGGCTACACCTTC. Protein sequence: CASSLGATSGRGGYTF.

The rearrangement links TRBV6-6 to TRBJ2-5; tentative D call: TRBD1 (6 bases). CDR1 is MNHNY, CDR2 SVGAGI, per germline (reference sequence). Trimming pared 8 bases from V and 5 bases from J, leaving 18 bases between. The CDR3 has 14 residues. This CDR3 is CASGRRGGGETQYF. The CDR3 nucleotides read TGTGCCAGCGGGCGCAGGGGCGGCGGGGAGACCCAGTACTTC.

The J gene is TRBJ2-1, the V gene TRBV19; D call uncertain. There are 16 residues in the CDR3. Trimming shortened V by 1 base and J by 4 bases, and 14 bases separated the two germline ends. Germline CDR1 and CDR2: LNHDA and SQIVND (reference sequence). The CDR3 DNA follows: TGTGCCAGTAGTATAGGGGCTCGGATGAATTACAATGAGCAGTTCTTC. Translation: CASSIGARMNYNEQFF.

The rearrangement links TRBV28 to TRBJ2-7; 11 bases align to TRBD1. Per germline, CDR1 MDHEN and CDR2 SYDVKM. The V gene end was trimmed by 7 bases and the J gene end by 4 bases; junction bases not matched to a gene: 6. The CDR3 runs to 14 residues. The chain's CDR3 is CASTDRDRGYEQYF. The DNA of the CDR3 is TGTGCCAGCACCGACCGGGACAGGGGGTACGAGCAGTACTTC.

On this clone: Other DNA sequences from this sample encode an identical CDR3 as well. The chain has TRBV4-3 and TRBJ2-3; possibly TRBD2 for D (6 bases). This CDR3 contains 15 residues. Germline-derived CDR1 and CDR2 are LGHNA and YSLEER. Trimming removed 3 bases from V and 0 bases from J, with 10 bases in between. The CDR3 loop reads CASSQSSGSTDTQYF. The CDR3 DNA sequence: TGCGCCAGCAGCCAGTCCAGCGGGAGCACAGATACGCAGTATTTT.

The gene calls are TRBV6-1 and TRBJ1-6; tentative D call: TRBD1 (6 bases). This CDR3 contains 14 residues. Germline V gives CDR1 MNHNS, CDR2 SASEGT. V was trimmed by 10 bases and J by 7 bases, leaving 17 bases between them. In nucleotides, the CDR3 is TGTGCCACCACGGGACACTTGGACAATTCACCCCTCCACTTT. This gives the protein CATTGHLDNSPLHF.

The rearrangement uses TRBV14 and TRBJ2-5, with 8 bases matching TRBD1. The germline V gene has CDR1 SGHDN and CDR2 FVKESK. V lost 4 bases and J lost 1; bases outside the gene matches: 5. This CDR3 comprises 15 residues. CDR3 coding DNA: TGTGCCAGCAGCCTCCAGGGGGCCCCCCAAGAGACCCAGTACTTC. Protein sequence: CASSLQGAPQETQYF. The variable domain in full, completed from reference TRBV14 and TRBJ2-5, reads EAGVTQFPSHSVIEKGQTVTLRCDPISGHDNLYWYRRVMGKEIKFLLHFVKESKQDESGMPNNRFLAERTGGTYSTLKVQPAELEDSGVYFCASSLQGAPQETQYFGPGTRLLVL.